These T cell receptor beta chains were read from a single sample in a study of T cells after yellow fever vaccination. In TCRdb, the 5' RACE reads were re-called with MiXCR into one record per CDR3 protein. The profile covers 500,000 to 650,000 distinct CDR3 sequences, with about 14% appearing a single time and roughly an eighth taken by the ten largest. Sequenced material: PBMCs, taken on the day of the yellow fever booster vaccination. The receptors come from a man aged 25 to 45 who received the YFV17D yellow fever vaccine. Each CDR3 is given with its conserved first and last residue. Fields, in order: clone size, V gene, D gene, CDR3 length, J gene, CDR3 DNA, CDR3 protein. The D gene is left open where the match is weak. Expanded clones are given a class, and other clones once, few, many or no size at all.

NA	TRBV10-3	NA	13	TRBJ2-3	TGTGCCATCAGTGATCTAGTTCCAGATACGCAGTATTTT	CAISDLVPDTQYF
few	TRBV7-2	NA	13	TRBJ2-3	TGTGCCAGCAGCTTAGGACTAGTAGATACGCAGTATTTT	CASSLGLVDTQYF
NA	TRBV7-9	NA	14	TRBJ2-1	TGTGCCAGCAGCTTAAGTGACGCCCGCAATGAGCAGTTCTTC	CASSLSDARNEQFF
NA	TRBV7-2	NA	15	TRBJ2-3	TGTGCCAGCAGCCCGTTAGACAGAACCACAGATACGCAGTATTTT	CASSPLDRTTDTQYF
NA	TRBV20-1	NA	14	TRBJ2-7	TGCAGTGCTTTCCCGGGGACTCTCTCCTACGAGCAGTACTTC	CSAFPGTLSYEQYF
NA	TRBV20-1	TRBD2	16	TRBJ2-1	TGCAGTGCTAGTCTTTACCGGGAGGCCGCCTACAATGAGCAGTTCTTC	CSASLYREAAYNEQFF
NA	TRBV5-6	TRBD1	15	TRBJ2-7	TGTGCCAGCAGCCACCCGGGACAGAGCTACTACGAGCAGTACTTC	CASSHPGQSYYEQYF
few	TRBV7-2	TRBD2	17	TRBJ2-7	TGTGCCAGCAGCTTCCGGTTAGCGGGAGGGTTCTCCTACGAGCAGTACTTC	CASSFRLAGGFSYEQYF
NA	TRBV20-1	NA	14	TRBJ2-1	TGCAGTGCTAAAAGCGGAGGTTCCTACAATGAGCAGTTCTTC	CSAKSGGSYNEQFF
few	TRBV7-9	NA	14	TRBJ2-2	TGTGCCAGCAGCCCGCTAGGGCCCACCGGGGAGCTGTTTTTT	CASSPLGPTGELFF
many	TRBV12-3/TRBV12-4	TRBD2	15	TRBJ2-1	TGTGCCAGCACCGGGGGACTAGCAAGCCTAAGTGAGCAGTTCTTC	CASTGGLASLSEQFF
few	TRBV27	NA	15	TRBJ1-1	TGTGCCAGCAGTCCCTACCAGGTAGGCCCGACTGAAGCTTTCTTT	CASSPYQVGPTEAFF
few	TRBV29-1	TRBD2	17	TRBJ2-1	TGCAGCGCCACCGGGACTAGCGGGAGGACTTCCTACAATGAGCAGTTCTTC	CSATGTSGRTSYNEQFF
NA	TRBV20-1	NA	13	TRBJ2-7	TGCAGTGCTAGGACGACATGGGTGGTCGAGCAGTACTTC	CSARTTWVVEQYF
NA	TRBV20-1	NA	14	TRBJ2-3	TGCAGTGCTAGAGGTTCGACTAGCACAGATACGCAGTATTTT	CSARGSTSTDTQYF
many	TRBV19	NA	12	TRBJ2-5	TGTGCCAGTAGCCGGTCCCTGGGGACCCAGTACTTC	CASSRSLGTQYF
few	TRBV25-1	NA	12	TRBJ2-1	TGTGCCAGCAGCCCTTCCTTCGATGAGCAGTTCTTC	CASSPSFDEQFF
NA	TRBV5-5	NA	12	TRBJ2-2	TGTGCCAGCAGCTTGGTTCTGGAGGAGCTGTTTTTT	CASSLVLEELFF
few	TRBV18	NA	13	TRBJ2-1	TGTGCCAGCTCACCGTCCTCCCCGGATGAGCAGTTCTTC	CASSPSSPDEQFF
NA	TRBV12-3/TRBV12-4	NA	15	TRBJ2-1	TGTGCCAGCAATGTCCCGGGACGGACCTACAATGAGCAGTTCTTC	CASNVPGRTYNEQFF
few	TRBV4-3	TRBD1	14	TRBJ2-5	TGCGCCAGCAGCCAAACAGGGGGCAAAGAGACCCAGTACTTC	CASSQTGGKETQYF
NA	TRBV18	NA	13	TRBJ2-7	TGTGCCAGCTCACCCAGGGTGCGGGACCGGGAGTACTTC	CASSPRVRDREYF
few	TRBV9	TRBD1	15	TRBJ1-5	TGTGCCAGCAGCGTGGGGACAGGAATAGGGCAGCCCCAGCATTTT	CASSVGTGIGQPQHF
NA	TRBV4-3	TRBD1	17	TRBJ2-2	TGCGCCAGCAGCCAACCCCAGGGGGCTAGGGATTCCGGGGAGCTGTTTTTT	CASSQPQGARDSGELFF
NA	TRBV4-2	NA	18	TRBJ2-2	TGTGCCAGCAGCCAAGATCGGGCGGGGTCAACAGGAACCGGGGAGCTGTTTTTT	CASSQDRAGSTGTGELFF
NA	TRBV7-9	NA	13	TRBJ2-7	TGTGCCAGCCAAGTCGGGGGAACCTACGAGCAGTACTTC	CASQVGGTYEQYF
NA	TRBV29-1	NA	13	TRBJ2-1	TGCAGCGTTGACGGGGTCAGGGGGGATGAGCAGTTCTTC	CSVDGVRGDEQFF
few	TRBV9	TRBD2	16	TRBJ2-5	TGTGCCAGCAGCGTGAAGGGACTAGCGGGACTGGAGACCCAGTACTTC	CASSVKGLAGLETQYF
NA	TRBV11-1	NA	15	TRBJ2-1	TGTGCCAGCAGCTTAGGGGACGGGACCACAGATGAGCAGTTCTTC	CASSLGDGTTDEQFF
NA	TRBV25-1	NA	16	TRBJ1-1	TGTGCCAGCAGTGGTTCGATCGGGGCTGGGAACACTGAAGCTTTCTTT	CASSGSIGAGNTEAFF
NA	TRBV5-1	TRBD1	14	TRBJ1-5	TGCGCCAGCAGCCAAGGGACAGCCAATCAGCCCCAGCATTTT	CASSQGTANQPQHF
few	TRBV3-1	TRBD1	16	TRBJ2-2	TGTGCCAGCAGCCGACGACAGGGGACTAACACCGGGGAGCTGTTTTTT	CASSRRQGTNTGELFF
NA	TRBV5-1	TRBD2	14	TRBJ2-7	TGCGCCAGCAGCCCCGGGACTAGCGACTACGAGCAGTACTTC	CASSPGTSDYEQYF
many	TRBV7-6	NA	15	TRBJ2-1	TGTGCCAGCAGTTCTACTCTCACACCCTACAATGAGCAGTTCTTC	CASSSTLTPYNEQFF
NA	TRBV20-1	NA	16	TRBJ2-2	TGCTGTGCTCGACAGAGTACCGGGCGGGGCACCGGGGAGCTGTTTTTT	CCARQSTGRGTGELFF
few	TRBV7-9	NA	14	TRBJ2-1	TGTGCCAGCAGCCAACGAAGGGATCACAATGAGCAGTTCTTC	CASSQRRDHNEQFF
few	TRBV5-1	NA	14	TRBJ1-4	TGCGCCAGCAGCTTGGGAGGCCAGAGGGAAAAACTGTTTTTT	CASSLGGQREKLFF
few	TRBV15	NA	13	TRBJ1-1	TGTGCCACCAGCAGAAACTTGGATTTGGAAGCTTTCTTT	CATSRNLDLEAFF
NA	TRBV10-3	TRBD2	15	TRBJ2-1	TGTGCCATCACAACAGGGGTAGCGGGAGGTAATGAGCAGTTCTTC	CAITTGVAGGNEQFF
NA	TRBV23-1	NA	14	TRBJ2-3	TGCGCCAGCAGTCTACGGGAACAGAGGGATACGCAGTATTTT	CASSLREQRDTQYF
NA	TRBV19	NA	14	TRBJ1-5	TGTGCCAGTAGTATAGCCGGCCCCGAGGGGCCCCAGCATTTT	CASSIAGPEGPQHF
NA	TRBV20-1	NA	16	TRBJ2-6	TGCAGTGCTCAGAACAGGGACCCTTCCCGGGCCAACGTCCTGACTTTC	CSAQNRDPSRANVLTF
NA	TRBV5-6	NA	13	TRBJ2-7	TGTGCCAGCAGCGATCATAACCGGGAGCTTTTGGACTTC	CASSDHNRELLDF
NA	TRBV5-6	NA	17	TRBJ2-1	TGTGCCAGCAGCTTGGAGGGTGCAGGGTACCCCTACAATGAGCAGTTCTTC	CASSLEGAGYPYNEQFF
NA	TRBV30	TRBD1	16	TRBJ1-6	TGTGCCTGGAGTGTACCATGGGACAGGGGGAATTCACCCCTCCACTTT	CAWSVPWDRGNSPLHF
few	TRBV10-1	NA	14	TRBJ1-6	TGCGCCAGCTCCGACGGGACACCTAATTCACCCCTCCACTTT	CASSDGTPNSPLHF
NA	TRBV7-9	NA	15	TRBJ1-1	TGTGCCAGCAGCTTAGGGGCCGTCGGGGCGGCAGAAGCTTTCTTT	CASSLGAVGAAEAFF
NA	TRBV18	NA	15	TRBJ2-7	TGTGCCAGCTCACCAGGCCAGGGGACTCGTTACGAGCAGTACTTC	CASSPGQGTRYEQYF
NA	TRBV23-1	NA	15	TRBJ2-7	TGCGCCAGCAGTCAATCTCCCTTGGGGGCGTACGAGCAGTACTTC	CASSQSPLGAYEQYF
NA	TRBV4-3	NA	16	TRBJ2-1	TGCGCCAGCAGCCAAGATCGTCCCTCGGCGGGGAATGAGCAGTTCTTC	CASSQDRPSAGNEQFF
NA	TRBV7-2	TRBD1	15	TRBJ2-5	TGTGCCAGCAGCTTACTCGACAGGGACAAAGAGACCCAGTACTTC	CASSLLDRDKETQYF
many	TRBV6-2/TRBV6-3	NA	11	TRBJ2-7	TGTGCCAGCAGCGGCCACTACGAGCAGTACTTC	CASSGHYEQYF
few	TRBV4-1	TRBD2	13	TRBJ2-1	TGCGCCAGCGGGACTAGGGCTCTCAATGAGCAGTTCTTC	CASGTRALNEQFF